This T cell receptor (beta chain) emerged from a study of blood T cell repertoires in COVID-19. On the study more broadly: The United States, Italy and Spain provided the acute and convalescent COVID-19 samples. The analysed material was cDNA or gDNA that came from T cells, B-cell-depleted T cells, or PBMCs.

Participant ages covered about 18 to 90 years across about 22 US areas. The study counted Cohort 3 donors as recovered given two negative PCRs, clearance, or symptom resolution. Sequencing used immunoSEQ multiplex PCR; TCRdb keeps in-frame clones, though not all of them. The sample contains about 310,000 clones, approximately 89% of which appear only once. The sequence came from a woman aged 40-49 years who had recovered from COVID-19. Sequencing input: PBMCs or T cells enriched from blood (not recorded which).

The CDR3 region is CASGGPRGETQYF. CDR3 in DNA: TGTGCCAGCGGGGGACCCAGGGGCGAGACCCAGTACTTC. The gene calls are TRBV25-1 and TRBJ2-5; D is possibly TRBD1 (6 bases). The V end lost 8 bases, the J end lost 5 bases, and 15 bases lay between the germline ends. CDR3 length: 13 residues. The germline V gene encodes CDR1 MGHDK and CDR2 SYGVNS. The variable domain in full, completed from reference TRBV25-1 and TRBJ2-5, reads EADIYQTPRYLVIGTGKKITLECSQTMGHDKMYWYQQDPGMELHLIHYSYGVNSTEKGDLSSESTVSRIRTEHFPLTLESARPSHTSQYLCASGGPRGETQYFGPGTRLLVL.